This T cell receptor beta chain was found in a study of PD-1 blockade in classical Hodgkin lymphoma. Points from the study as a whole: Patients starting nivolumab under 1 year after ASCT were excluded. Differences between repertoires have undefined causes, possibly disease activity or prior therapy.

Relapse after autologous stem cell transplantation occurred in every patient, and brentuximab vedotin exposure varied. This clone was seen more than once but under ten times. Its target is not known. Using immunoSEQ multiplex PCR, the repertoire was profiled, and TCRdb retains in-frame clones only, with some absent. Found here are 13,000 or so clones, around 86% of them singletons; the top ten hold 20% to 25%. The CDR3 length is 13 residues. Germline lookup yields CDR1 ENHRY and CDR2 SYGVKD. V was cut by 6 bases and J by 4 bases, with 12 bases left in between. This clonotype was sampled from a human donor with classical Hodgkin lymphoma. Sample: peripheral blood mononuclear cells (PBMCs), taken at baseline. The chain links TRBV10-3 to TRBJ1-2; TRBD1 is a possible D gene (5 bases). CDR3 coding DNA: TGTGCCATCAGCCTGGGACGGACCTATGGCTACACCTTC. This gives the protein CAISLGRTYGYTF.